This entry features one T cell receptor beta chain sequence. The data belong to a study of blood T cell repertoires in COVID-19. Whole-study context: Both acute and convalescent COVID-19 samples were obtained from the United States, Italy and Spain. From T cells, B-cell-depleted T cells, or PBMCs came the material, which was cDNA or gDNA.

Germline trimming cut 3 bases from V and 4 bases from J; bases unmatched to any gene: 5. Germline V CDR1 and CDR2: SGHNT, YYREEE (reference sequence). The CDR3 extends over 16 amino acids. In the source study's methods: Scientists estimated how many nucleated cells there were by amplifying reference gene primers. Using immunoSEQ multiplex PCR, the repertoire was profiled, and TCRdb retains in-frame clones only, with some absent. Clone size and V and J calls were adopted from that table, with D and trimming inferred from the DNA. This table has 310,000 or so clones, roughly 90% appearing once. The sequenced sample was peripheral blood. V gene TRBV5-4 combines with J gene TRBJ1-3; TRBD1 agrees at 12 bases. The sequence was collected from a woman in her fifties or sixties with active or convalescent COVID-19. The DNA for the CDR3 is TGTGCCAGCAGCTCCCCCGGGACAGGGGGCGGAAACACCATATATTTT. Protein product: CASSSPGTGGGNTIYF.